Listed below are T cell receptor beta chains from one sample, sequenced in a study of cytomegalovirus exposure and HLA in healthy donors. Sequencing used immunoSEQ multiplex PCR; TCRdb keeps in-frame clones, though not all of them. Among roughly 200,000 clones, roughly 80% were seen once, and the ten largest hold 2.1%. The sequenced sample was PBMCs. These TCRs come from a woman aged 25 to 39 in good health and CMV-seropositive. CDR3s include the opening cysteine and the closing phenylalanine or tryptophan. A D gene is named only where the DNA matches it firmly. Size values are once, few and many counts, or a class for expanded clones, and some rows have none.

clone size: once
V gene: TRBV27
D gene: TRBD2
CDR3 length: 16
J gene: TRBJ2-2
CDR3 protein: CASSLLAGGSTGELFF
CDR3 DNA: TGTGCCAGCAGTTTACTGGCGGGAGGGAGCACCGGGGAGCTGTTTTTT

clone size: -
V gene: TRBV7-2
D gene: TRBD2
CDR3 length: 19
J gene: TRBJ2-3
CDR3 protein: CASSYSGRAYKSKTDTQYF
CDR3 DNA: TGTGCCAGCAGCTATAGCGGGAGAGCATACAAGAGCAAAACGGATACGCAGTATTTT

clone size: -
V gene: TRBV18
D gene: -
CDR3 length: 12
J gene: TRBJ2-7
CDR3 protein: CASSPSTYEQYF
CDR3 DNA: TGTGCCAGCTCACCGTCTACCTACGAGCAGTACTTC

clone size: -
V gene: TRBV2
D gene: -
CDR3 length: 15
J gene: TRBJ1-3
CDR3 protein: CASSEGGVGSSTIYF
CDR3 DNA: TGTGCCAGCAGTGAAGGGGGGGTCGGATCAAGCACCATATATTTT

clone size: -
V gene: TRBV29-1
D gene: -
CDR3 length: 13
J gene: TRBJ1-3
CDR3 protein: CSVGRGSGNTIYF
CDR3 DNA: TGCAGCGTAGGCAGGGGATCTGGAAACACCATATATTTT

clone size: -
V gene: TRBV7-2
D gene: TRBD2
CDR3 length: 15
J gene: TRBJ2-5
CDR3 protein: CASSLGGRAGETQYF
CDR3 DNA: TGTGCCAGCAGCTTAGGCGGGAGGGCGGGAGAGACCCAGTACTTC

clone size: -
V gene: TRBV9
D gene: TRBD1
CDR3 length: 13
J gene: TRBJ1-1
CDR3 protein: CASSAALQGVAFF
CDR3 DNA: TGTGCCAGCAGCGCCGCTCTCCAGGGGGTAGCTTTCTTT

clone size: -
V gene: TRBV4-2
D gene: TRBD2
CDR3 length: 15
J gene: TRBJ2-7
CDR3 protein: CASSQVAAGGAEQYF
CDR3 DNA: TGTGCCAGCAGCCAAGTAGCAGCGGGAGGTGCCGAGCAGTACTTC

clone size: -
V gene: TRBV7-9
D gene: TRBD1
CDR3 length: 15
J gene: TRBJ2-7
CDR3 protein: CASSPKGTAENEQYF
CDR3 DNA: TGTGCCAGCAGCCCTAAAGGGACAGCTGAAAACGAGCAGTACTTC

clone size: few
V gene: TRBV5-1
D gene: -
CDR3 length: 13
J gene: TRBJ1-4
CDR3 protein: CASSLAPLEKLFF
CDR3 DNA: TGCGCCAGCAGCTTGGCCCCGTTGGAAAAACTGTTTTTT

clone size: once
V gene: TRBV9
D gene: -
CDR3 length: 14
J gene: TRBJ1-2
CDR3 protein: CASSGLLQGGGYTF
CDR3 DNA: TGTGCCAGCAGCGGCCTCCTACAGGGCGGTGGCTACACCTTC

clone size: -
V gene: TRBV18
D gene: TRBD2
CDR3 length: 13
J gene: TRBJ2-7
CDR3 protein: CASSPAGDYEQYF
CDR3 DNA: TGTGCCAGCTCACCAGCGGGGGACTACGAGCAGTACTTC

clone size: -
V gene: TRBV9
D gene: -
CDR3 length: 13
J gene: TRBJ2-7
CDR3 protein: CASSSLETYEQYF
CDR3 DNA: TGTGCCAGCAGCTCACTAGAAACCTACGAGCAGTACTTC

clone size: -
V gene: TRBV19
D gene: -
CDR3 length: 16
J gene: TRBJ2-2
CDR3 protein: CASRPRRGANTGELFF
CDR3 DNA: TGTGCCAGTAGACCCAGGCGGGGCGCGAACACCGGGGAGCTGTTTTTT

clone size: -
V gene: TRBV7-2
D gene: TRBD2
CDR3 length: 16
J gene: TRBJ2-5
CDR3 protein: CASSTGLAGRGETQYF
CDR3 DNA: TGTGCCAGCAGCACGGGACTAGCGGGGCGAGGGGAGACCCAGTACTTC

clone size: -
V gene: TRBV4-1
D gene: -
CDR3 length: 14
J gene: TRBJ2-1
CDR3 protein: CASSQGLAYNEQFF
CDR3 DNA: TGCGCCAGCAGCCAAGGACTAGCCTACAATGAGCAGTTCTTC